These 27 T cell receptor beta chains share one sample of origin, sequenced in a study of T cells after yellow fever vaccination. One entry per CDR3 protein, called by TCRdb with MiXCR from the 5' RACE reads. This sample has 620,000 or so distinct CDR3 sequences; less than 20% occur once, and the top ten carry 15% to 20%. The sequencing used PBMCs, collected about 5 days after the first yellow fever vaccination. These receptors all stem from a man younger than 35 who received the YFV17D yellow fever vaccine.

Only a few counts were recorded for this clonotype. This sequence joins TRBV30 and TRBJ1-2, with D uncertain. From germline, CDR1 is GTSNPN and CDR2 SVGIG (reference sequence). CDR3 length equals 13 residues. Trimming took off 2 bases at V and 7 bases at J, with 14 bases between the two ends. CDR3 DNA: TGTGCCTGGAGTCCCCGCCTTGAGGCTGGCTACACCTTC. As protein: CAWSPRLEAGYTF.

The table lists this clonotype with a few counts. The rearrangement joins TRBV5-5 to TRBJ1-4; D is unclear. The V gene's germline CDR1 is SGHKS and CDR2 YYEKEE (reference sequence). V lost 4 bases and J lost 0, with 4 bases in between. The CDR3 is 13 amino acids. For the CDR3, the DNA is TGTGCCAGCAGCCACCCAACTAATGAAAAACTGTTTTTT. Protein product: CASSHPTNEKLFF.

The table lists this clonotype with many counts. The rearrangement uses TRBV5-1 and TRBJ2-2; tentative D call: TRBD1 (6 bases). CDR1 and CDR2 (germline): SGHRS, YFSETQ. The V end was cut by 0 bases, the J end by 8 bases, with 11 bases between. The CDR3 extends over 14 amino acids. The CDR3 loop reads CASSLGQVDGELFF. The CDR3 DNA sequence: TGCGCCAGCAGCTTGGGACAGGTTGATGGGGAGCTGTTTTTT. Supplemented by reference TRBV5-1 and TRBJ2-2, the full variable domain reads KAGVTQTPRYLIKTRGQQVTLSCSPISGHRSVSWYQQTPGQGLQFLFEYFSETQRNKGNFPGRFSGRQFSNSRSEMNVSTLELGDSALYLCASSLGQVDGELFFGEGSRLTVL.

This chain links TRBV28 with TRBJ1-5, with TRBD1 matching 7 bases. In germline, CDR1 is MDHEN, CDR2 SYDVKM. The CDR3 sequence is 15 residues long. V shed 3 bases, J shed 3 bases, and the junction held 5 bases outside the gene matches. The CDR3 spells CASSLTGLDNQPQHF. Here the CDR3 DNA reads TGTGCCAGCAGTTTGACAGGGTTGGACAATCAGCCCCAGCATTTT.

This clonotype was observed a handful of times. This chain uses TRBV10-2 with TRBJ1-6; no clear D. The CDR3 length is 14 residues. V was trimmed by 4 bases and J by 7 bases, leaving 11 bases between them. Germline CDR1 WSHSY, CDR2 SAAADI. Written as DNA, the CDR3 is TGCGCCAGCAGTGGACTAGGACGCAATTCACCCCTCCACTTT. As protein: CASSGLGRNSPLHF.

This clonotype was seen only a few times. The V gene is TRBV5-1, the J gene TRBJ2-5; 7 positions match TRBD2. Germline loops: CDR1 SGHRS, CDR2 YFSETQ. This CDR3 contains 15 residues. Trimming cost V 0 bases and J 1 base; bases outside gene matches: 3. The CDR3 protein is CASSLAQRGQETQYF. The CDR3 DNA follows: TGCGCCAGCAGCTTGGCCCAGCGGGGCCAAGAGACCCAGTACTTC.

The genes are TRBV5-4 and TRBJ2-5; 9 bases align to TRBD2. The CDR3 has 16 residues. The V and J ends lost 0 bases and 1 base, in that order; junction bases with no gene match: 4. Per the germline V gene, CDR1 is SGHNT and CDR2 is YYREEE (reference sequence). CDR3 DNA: TGTGCCAGCAGCTTGGATCTAGCGGGGCCCCAAGAGACCCAGTACTTC. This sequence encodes CASSLDLAGPQETQYF.

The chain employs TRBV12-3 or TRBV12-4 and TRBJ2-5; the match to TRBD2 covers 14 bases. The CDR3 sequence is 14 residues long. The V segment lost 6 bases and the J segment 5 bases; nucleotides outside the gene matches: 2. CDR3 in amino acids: CASRRTSGGETQYF. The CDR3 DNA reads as TGTGCCAGCAGACGGACTAGCGGGGGGGAGACCCAGTACTTC.

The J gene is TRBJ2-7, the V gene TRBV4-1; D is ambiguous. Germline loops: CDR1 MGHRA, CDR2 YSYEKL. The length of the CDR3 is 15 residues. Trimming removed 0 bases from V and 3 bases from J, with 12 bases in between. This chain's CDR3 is CASSQDQRPYYEQYF. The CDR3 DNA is TGCGCCAGCAGCCAAGACCAGAGGCCGTACTACGAGCAGTACTTC.

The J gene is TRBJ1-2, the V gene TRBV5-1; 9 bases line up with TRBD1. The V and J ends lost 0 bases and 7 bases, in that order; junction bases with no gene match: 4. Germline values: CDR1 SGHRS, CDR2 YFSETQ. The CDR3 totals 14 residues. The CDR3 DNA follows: TGCGCCAGCAGCTTGGATCCGGACAGGGGTGGCTACACCTTC. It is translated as CASSLDPDRGGYTF.

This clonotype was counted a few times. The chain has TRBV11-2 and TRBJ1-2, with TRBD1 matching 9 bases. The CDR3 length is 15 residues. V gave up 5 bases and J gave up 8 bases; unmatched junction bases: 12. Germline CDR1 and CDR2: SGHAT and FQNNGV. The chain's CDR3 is CASSPRTGEYRGYTF. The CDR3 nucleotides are TGTGCCAGCAGCCCCCGGACAGGGGAATATAGGGGCTACACCTTC. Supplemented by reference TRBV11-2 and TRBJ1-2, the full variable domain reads EAGVAQSPRYKIIEKRQSVAFWCNPISGHATLYWYQQILGQGPKLLIQFQNNGVVDDSQLPKDRFSAERLKGVDSTLKIQPAKLEDSAVYLCASSPRTGEYRGYTFGSGTRLTVV.

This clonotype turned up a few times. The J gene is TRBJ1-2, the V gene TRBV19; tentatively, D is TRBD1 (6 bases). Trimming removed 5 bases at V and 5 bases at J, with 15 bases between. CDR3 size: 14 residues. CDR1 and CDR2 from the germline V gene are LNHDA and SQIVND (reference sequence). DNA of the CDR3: TGTGCCAGTAGTGGATTCGGCAGGGGATATGGCTACACCTTC. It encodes CASSGFGRGYGYTF.

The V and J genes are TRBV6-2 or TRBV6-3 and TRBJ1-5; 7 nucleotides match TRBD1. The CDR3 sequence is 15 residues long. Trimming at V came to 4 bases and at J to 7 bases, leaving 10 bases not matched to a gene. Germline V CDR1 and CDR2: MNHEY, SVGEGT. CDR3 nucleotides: TGTGCCAGCAGTTTTTACACAGGGGCGGGACAGCCCCAGCATTTT. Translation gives CASSFYTGAGQPQHF.

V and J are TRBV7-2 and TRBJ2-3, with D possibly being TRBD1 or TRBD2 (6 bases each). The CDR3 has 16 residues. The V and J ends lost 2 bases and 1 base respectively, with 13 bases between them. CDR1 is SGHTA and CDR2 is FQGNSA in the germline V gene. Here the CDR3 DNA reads TGTGCCAGCAGCTTATGGCAGAGGGGGGGCACAGATACGCAGTATTTT. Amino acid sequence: CASSLWQRGGTDTQYF.

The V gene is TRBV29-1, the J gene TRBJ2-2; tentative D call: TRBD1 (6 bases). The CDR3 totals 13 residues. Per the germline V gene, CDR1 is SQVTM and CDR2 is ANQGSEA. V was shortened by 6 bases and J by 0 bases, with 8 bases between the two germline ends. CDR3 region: CSVGHSNTGELFF. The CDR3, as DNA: TGCAGCGTGGGACACTCGAACACCGGGGAGCTGTTTTTT.

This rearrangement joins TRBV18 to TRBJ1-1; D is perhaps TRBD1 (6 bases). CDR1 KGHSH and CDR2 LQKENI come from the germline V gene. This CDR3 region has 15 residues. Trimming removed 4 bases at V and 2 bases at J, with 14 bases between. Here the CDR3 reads CASSRFGQSNTEAFF. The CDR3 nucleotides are TGTGCCAGCTCACGGTTCGGACAGTCAAACACTGAAGCTTTCTTT.

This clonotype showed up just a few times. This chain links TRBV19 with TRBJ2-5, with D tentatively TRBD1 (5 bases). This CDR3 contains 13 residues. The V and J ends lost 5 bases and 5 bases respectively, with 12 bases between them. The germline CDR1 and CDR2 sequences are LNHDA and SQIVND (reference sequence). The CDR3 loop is CASSPVPGETQYF. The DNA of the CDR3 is TGTGCCAGTAGTCCTGTCCCAGGGGAGACCCAGTACTTC.

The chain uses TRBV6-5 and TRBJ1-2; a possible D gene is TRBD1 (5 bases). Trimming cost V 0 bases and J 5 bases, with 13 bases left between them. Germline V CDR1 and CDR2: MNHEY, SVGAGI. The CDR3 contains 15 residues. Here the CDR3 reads CASSYSSGGRYGYTF. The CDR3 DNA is TGTGCCAGCAGTTACTCGTCGGGGGGGAGATATGGCTACACCTTC.

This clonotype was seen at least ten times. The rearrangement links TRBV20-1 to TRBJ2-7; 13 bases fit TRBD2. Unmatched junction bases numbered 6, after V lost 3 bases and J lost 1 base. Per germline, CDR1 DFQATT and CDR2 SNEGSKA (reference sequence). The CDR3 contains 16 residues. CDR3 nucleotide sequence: TGCAGTGCTAGGGCGACTAGCGGGGGGACTTCCTACGAGCAGTACGTC. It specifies CSARATSGGTSYEQYV.

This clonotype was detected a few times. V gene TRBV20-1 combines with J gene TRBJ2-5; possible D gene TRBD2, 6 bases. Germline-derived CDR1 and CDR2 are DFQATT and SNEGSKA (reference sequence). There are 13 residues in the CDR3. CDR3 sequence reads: CTPMRGSGETQYF. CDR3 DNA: TGCACCCCTATGCGGGGTAGCGGCGAGACCCAGTACTTC.

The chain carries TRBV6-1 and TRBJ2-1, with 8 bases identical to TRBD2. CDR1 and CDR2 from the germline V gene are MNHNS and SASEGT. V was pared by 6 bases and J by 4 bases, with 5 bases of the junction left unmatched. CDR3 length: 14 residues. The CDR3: CASSPTSEYNEQFF. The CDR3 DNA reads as TGTGCCAGCAGCCCGACTAGCGAGTACAATGAGCAGTTCTTC.

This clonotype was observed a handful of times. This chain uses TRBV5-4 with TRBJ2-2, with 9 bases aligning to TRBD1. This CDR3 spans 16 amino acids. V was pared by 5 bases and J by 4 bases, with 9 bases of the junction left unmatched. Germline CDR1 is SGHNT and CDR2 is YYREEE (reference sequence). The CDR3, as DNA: TGTGCCAGCAGATTCCGGGACAGGGACTCCACCGGGGAGCTGTTTTTT. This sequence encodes CASRFRDRDSTGELFF.

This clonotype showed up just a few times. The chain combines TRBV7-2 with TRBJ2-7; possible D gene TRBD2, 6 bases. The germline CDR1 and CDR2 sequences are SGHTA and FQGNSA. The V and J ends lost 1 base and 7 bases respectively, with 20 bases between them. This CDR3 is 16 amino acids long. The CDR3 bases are TGTGCCAGCAGCTTAGAGTGGCGGGGACCCGGGGGAGAGCAGTACTTC. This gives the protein CASSLEWRGPGGEQYF.

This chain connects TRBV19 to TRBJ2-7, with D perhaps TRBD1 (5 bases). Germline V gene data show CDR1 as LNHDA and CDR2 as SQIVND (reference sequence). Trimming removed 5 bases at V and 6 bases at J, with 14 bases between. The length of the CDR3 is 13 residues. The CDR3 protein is CASSPRAGPEQYV. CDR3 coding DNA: TGTGCCAGTAGTCCACGCGCAGGGCCCGAGCAGTACGTC.

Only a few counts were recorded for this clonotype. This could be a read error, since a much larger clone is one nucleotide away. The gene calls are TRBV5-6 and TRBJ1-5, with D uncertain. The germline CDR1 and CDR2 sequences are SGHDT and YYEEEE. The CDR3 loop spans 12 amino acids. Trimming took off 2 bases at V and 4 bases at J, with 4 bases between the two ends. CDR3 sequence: CASSFENQPQHF. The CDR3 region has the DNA TGTGCCAGCAGCTTCGAAAATCAGCCCCAGCATTTT.

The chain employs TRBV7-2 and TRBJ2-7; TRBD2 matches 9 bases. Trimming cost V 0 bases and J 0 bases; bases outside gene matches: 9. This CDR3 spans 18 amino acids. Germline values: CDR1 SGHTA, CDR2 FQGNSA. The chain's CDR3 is CASSLALGLASPSYEQYF. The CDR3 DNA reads TGTGCCAGCAGCTTAGCCCTAGGACTAGCGAGTCCCTCCTACGAGCAGTACTTC.

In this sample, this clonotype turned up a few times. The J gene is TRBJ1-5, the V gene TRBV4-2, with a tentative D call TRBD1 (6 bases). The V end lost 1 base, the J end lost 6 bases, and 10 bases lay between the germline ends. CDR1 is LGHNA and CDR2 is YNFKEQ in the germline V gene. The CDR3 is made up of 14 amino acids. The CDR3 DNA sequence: TGTGCCAGCAGCCAAGGGGACATCTCTCAGCCCCAGCATTTT. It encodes CASSQGDISQPQHF.